These 8 T cell receptor beta chains came from one sample sequenced in a study of PD-1 blockade in classical Hodgkin lymphoma. The sample's time point: cycle 4 day 1 (C4D1), after less than 7 weeks of nivolumab. Each patient's relapse followed autologous stem cell transplantation, and brentuximab vedotin exposure varied. This table comes from immunoSEQ multiplex PCR, and its TCRdb copy is limited to in-frame clones, with some not included. The sample yields over 75,000 clones, about nine tenths seen once. Sequencing was performed on peripheral blood mononuclear cells (PBMCs), taken before the fourth cycle of nivolumab. Receptors were obtained from a human donor with classical Hodgkin lymphoma.

The chain links TRBV19 to TRBJ2-3; 7 bases match TRBD1. The V and J ends lost 4 bases and 3 bases, in that order; junction bases with no gene match: 13. Per germline, CDR1 LNHDA and CDR2 SQIVND (reference sequence). CDR3 length equals 17 residues. The chain's CDR3 is CASSNLEGTVTTDTQYF. CDR3 DNA sequence: TGTGCCAGTAGTAACCTCGAAGGGACAGTTACTACAGATACGCAGTATTTT.

The chain employs TRBV4-3 and TRBJ1-2; D unresolved. V was trimmed by 3 bases and J by 4 bases, leaving 9 bases between them. CDR1 and CDR2 (germline): LGHNA, YSLEER. The CDR3 has 13 residues. For the CDR3, the DNA is TGCGCCAGCAGCCAGGAATGGTTCTATGGCTACACCTTC. Translating it yields CASSQEWFYGYTF.

The rearrangement links TRBV11-3 to TRBJ2-2, with D perhaps matching TRBD2 (7 bases). The CDR3 loop spans 18 amino acids. V was clipped by 5 bases and J by 3 bases, with 22 bases between them. Germline V gene data show CDR1 as SGHNT and CDR2 as YENEEA. In DNA, the CDR3 is TGTGCCAGCAGCAGGGGCCGGGGGGCGGGCTCGTACACCGGGGAGCTGTTTTTT. Translation gives CASSRGRGAGSYTGELFF.

This clone was found once. V gene TRBV30 combines with J gene TRBJ1-5; D may be TRBD1 (5 bases). Per the germline V gene, CDR1 is GTSNPN and CDR2 is SVGIG (reference sequence). V dropped 2 bases and J dropped 8 bases, with 13 bases sitting between them. The CDR3 length is 13 residues. The CDR3 DNA is TGTGCCTGGAGTCGGGGGGGAGGAAAGCCCCAGCATTTT. It codes for CAWSRGGGKPQHF.

The gene calls are TRBV27 and TRBJ2-7, with 9 bases fitting TRBD1. The V gene's germline CDR1 is MNHEY and CDR2 SMNVEV (reference sequence). The CDR3 length is 15 residues. After removal of 7 bases from V and 5 bases from J, the junction contained 12 bases not matched to a gene. CDR3 sequence reads: CASIALGDRAHEQYF. The CDR3 DNA reads as TGTGCCAGCATCGCCCTGGGGGACAGGGCCCACGAGCAGTACTTC.

The rearrangement uses TRBV5-1 and TRBJ2-6, with 8 bases that match TRBD1. Germline CDR1 is SGHRS and CDR2 is YFSETQ. V lost 7 bases, J lost 0 bases, and 6 bases stayed unmatched. The CDR3 consists of 16 residues. In DNA, the CDR3 is TGCGCCAGCGGAGGACAGGGTTCCTCTGGGGCCAACGTCCTGACTTTC. Translating it yields CASGGQGSSGANVLTF.

The chain combines TRBV7-9 with TRBJ1-4; D is perhaps TRBD1 (5 bases). Germline V CDR1 and CDR2: SEHNR, FQNEAQ (reference sequence). The CDR3 totals 17 residues. Trimming took off 5 bases at V and 7 bases at J, with 23 bases between the two ends. The CDR3 DNA follows: TGTGCCAGCAGCGGCCCGGACGGCCCCTCGGGGGGTGAAAAACTGTTTTTT. Translated, it gives CASSGPDGPSGGEKLFF.

The J gene is TRBJ1-5, the V gene TRBV19, with 9 bases fitting TRBD1. The germline CDR1 and CDR2 sequences are LNHDA and SQIVND (reference sequence). The ends lost 5 bases at V and 6 bases at J; junction bases unmatched: 11. The CDR3 length is 16 residues. The CDR3 region is CASSPRFGTGSQPQHF. The DNA for the CDR3 is TGTGCCAGTAGTCCCAGGTTCGGGACAGGGTCTCAGCCCCAGCATTTT.